The sequence of this TCR beta chain was determined in a study of T cell changes during pregnancy in multiple sclerosis. Only a few counts were recorded for this clone. Assay: immunoSEQ multiplex PCR; the TCRdb copy retains only in-frame clones and omits some. The table includes tens of thousands of clones, about 92% detected once. Sequenced here: peripheral blood, sampled in the third trimester of pregnancy. The clonotype comes from a female donor in good health, enrolled as a control in a pregnancy study.

The CDR3 loop reads CASSQLGGLNTEAFF. The CDR3, as DNA: TGTGCCAGCAGCCAACTCGGGGGGCTGAACACTGAAGCTTTCTTT. The V call is TRBV4-2, the J call TRBJ1-1; D possibly corresponds to TRBD1 (6 bases). The V end was cut by 2 bases, the J end by 0 bases, with 10 bases between. Germline V gives CDR1 LGHNA, CDR2 YNFKEQ. There are 15 residues in the CDR3.